Below are 22 T cell receptor beta chains sequenced from a single sample in a study of OX40 agonist ivuxolimab in advanced cancers. The library was generated by the immunoSEQ multiplex PCR assay. Entries here come from immuneACCESS through TCRdb and include only in-frame sequences with V and J called. Some clones fail to appear in such tables; in the studies checked, an unresolved V gene covers under half of the shortfall, and the cause of the remainder is unknown. The sample contains approximately 76,000 clones, 80% to 90% of them found a single time. 5% to 7% of the sample is in the top ten clones. Sequenced material: CD4+ or CD8+ T cells sorted from blood, taken in a trial of the OX40 agonist ivuxolimab. Receptor source: an adult with an advanced solid tumor such as melanoma, head and neck, liver or kidney cancer.

The chain employs TRBV7-8 and TRBJ2-5, with 9 bases that match TRBD2. The CDR3 runs 15 residues. The germline V gene encodes CDR1 SGHVS and CDR2 FQNEAQ. After removal of 5 bases from V and 2 bases from J, the junction contained 6 bases not matched to a gene. In DNA, the CDR3 is TGTGCCAGCAGCGGCCCGACTAGCGGACAAGAGACCCAGTACTTC. Its protein is CASSGPTSGQETQYF.

V gene TRBV5-6 combines with J gene TRBJ2-7, with a possible D match to TRBD1 (6 bases). The CDR3 is made up of 18 amino acids. Looked up from germline, CDR1 is SGHDT and CDR2 is YYEEEE. Trimming removed 2 bases from V and 0 bases from J, with 21 bases in between. Here the CDR3 reads CASSFLVGRGQSSYEQYF. The CDR3, as DNA: TGTGCCAGCAGCTTTTTGGTCGGGCGAGGACAGAGCTCCTACGAGCAGTACTTC. The variable domain in full, completed from reference TRBV5-6 and TRBJ2-7, reads DAGVTQSPTHLIKTRGQQVTLRCSPKSGHDTVSWYQQALGQGPQFIFQYYEEEERQRGNFPDRFSGHQFPNYSSELNVNALLLGDSALYLCASSFLVGRGQSSYEQYFGPGTRLTVT.

About this clone: The junction and the germline gene differ at one end; a read error may be behind it. The rearrangement links TRBV5-5 to TRBJ2-7, with 7 bases aligning to TRBD2. The CDR3 spans 18 residues. Germline V gene data show CDR1 as SGHKS and CDR2 as YYEKEE (reference sequence). The CDR3 coding sequence is TGTGCCAGCAGGTTGGGGACTCATTCTAGCGGTCTGACCTACGAGCAGTACTTC. Its protein is CASRLGTHSSGLTYEQYF.

This clone has more than one count but fewer than ten. The chain links TRBV5-6 to TRBJ1-3, with 8 bases aligning to TRBD1. CDR1 is SGHDT, CDR2 YYEEEE, per germline. Losses at the gene ends were 2 bases for V and 4 bases for J; bases not matched to a gene: 8. The CDR3 is made up of 16 amino acids. The CDR3 region has the DNA TGTGCCAGCAGCTTTCCGGGACAGGAATCCGGAAACACCATATATTTT. It specifies CASSFPGQESGNTIYF.

This clone was recorded many times. The gene calls are TRBV7-9 and TRBJ2-6; the D gene is possibly TRBD1 (6 bases). V was cut by 5 bases and J by 4 bases, with 15 bases left in between. Germline V gene sequence: CDR1 SEHNR, CDR2 FQNEAQ (reference sequence). The CDR3 loop spans 16 amino acids. CDR3 region: CASSRDRYAGANVLTF. Here the CDR3 DNA reads TGTGCCAGCAGCCGAGACAGGTATGCCGGGGCCAACGTCCTGACTTTC.

The gene calls are TRBV6-1 and TRBJ2-5; 7 nucleotides align to TRBD2. The J call could be wrong; TRBJ2-7 is a better fit for the DNA end. Germline V gene lookup returns CDR1 MNHNS and CDR2 SASEGT. This CDR3 is 14 amino acids long. CDR3 nucleotide sequence: TGTGCCAGCAGTTCAGCGGGAATCTCCTACGAGCAGTACTTC. This translates into CASSSAGISYEQYF.

The J gene is TRBJ2-1, the V gene TRBV7-6, with 9 bases lining up with TRBD1. The CDR3 has 17 amino acids. The trim removed 1 base at V and 0 bases at J, leaving 4 bases unmatched. Germline loops: CDR1 SGHVS, CDR2 FNYEAQ. CDR3 sequence reads: CASSLGGTGSSYNEQFF. DNA of the CDR3: TGTGCCAGCAGCTTAGGGGGGACAGGGAGCTCCTACAATGAGCAGTTCTTC.

The chain recombines TRBV2 with TRBJ2-7, with 7 bases fitting TRBD1. Germline trimming cut 7 bases from V and 4 bases from J; bases unmatched to any gene: 16. The CDR3 has 16 residues. Looked up from germline, CDR1 is SNHLY and CDR2 is FYNNEI. The CDR3 coding sequence is TGTGCCAGCACCCAAACCGGGACAGCAGGGGGTTACGAGCAGTACTTC. It is translated as CASTQTGTAGGYEQYF.

The count of this clone is one. The gene calls are TRBV11-2 and TRBJ2-5, with TRBD1 matching 9 bases. J gave up 5 bases and V 1 base, and 5 bases lay outside the gene matches. Germline assignment: CDR1 SGHAT and CDR2 FQNNGV. CDR3 length: 15 residues. Here the CDR3 reads CASSLGTGELETQYF. The CDR3 DNA reads as TGTGCCAGCAGCTTAGGGACAGGGGAACTGGAGACCCAGTACTTC.

This chain connects TRBV9 to TRBJ1-1; no clear D gene. The CDR3 sequence is 12 residues long. Trimming left V 4 bases short and J 7 bases short, with 11 bases between. From germline, CDR1 is SGDLS and CDR2 YYNGEE. The CDR3 coding sequence is TGTGCCAGCAGCCCAGTAACCCATGAAGCTTTCTTT. This codes for CASSPVTHEAFF.

The J gene is TRBJ1-4, the V gene TRBV6-1, with 7 positions matching TRBD1. The V gene end was trimmed by 4 bases and the J gene end by 8 bases; junction bases not matched to a gene: 7. The CDR3 extends over 14 amino acids. CDR1 is MNHNS and CDR2 is SASEGT in the germline V gene. The CDR3 bases are TGTGCCAGCAGTGTACCGGGACAGCGGGAAAAACTGTTTTTT. It is translated as CASSVPGQREKLFF.

The J gene is TRBJ2-3, the V gene TRBV10-1; 9 nucleotides agree with TRBD2. V trimming: 10 bases; J trimming: 3 bases; junction bases outside the gene matches: 20. CDR1 is WNHNN, CDR2 SYGVQD, per germline (reference sequence). The CDR3 is 18 residues long. The CDR3 is CATPWRGGPAPVTDTQYF. CDR3 nucleotides: TGCGCCACCCCTTGGCGGGGGGGGCCGGCCCCCGTAACAGATACGCAGTATTTT.

This chain uses TRBV7-2 with TRBJ2-1; D not resolved. The CDR3 sequence is 13 residues long. V was trimmed by 3 bases and J by 3 bases, leaving 6 bases between them. CDR1 is SGHTA and CDR2 is FQGNSA in the germline V gene. CDR3 nucleotide sequence: TGTGCCAGCAGCTTCCCGCTCTACAATGAGCAGTTCTTC. Translation gives CASSFPLYNEQFF.

The V and J genes are TRBV5-1 and TRBJ2-1; the D gene is possibly TRBD2 (6 bases). The germline V gene encodes CDR1 SGHRS and CDR2 YFSETQ. This CDR3 is 14 amino acids long. V lost 4 bases and J lost 4, with 12 bases in between. The CDR3 reads CASSGGDSYNEQFF. As DNA, the CDR3 is TGCGCCAGCAGCGGTGGGGACTCATACAATGAGCAGTTCTTC.

This clone was counted a few times. The J gene is TRBJ1-2, the V gene TRBV19, with 7 bases identical to TRBD1. V shed 3 bases and J 5 bases; nucleotides not matched to a gene: 6. The germline gives CDR1 LNHDA, CDR2 SQIVND (reference sequence). CDR3 length: 14 residues. CDR3: CASSIGTESYGYTF. In DNA, the CDR3 is TGTGCCAGTAGTATCGGGACAGAGAGTTATGGCTACACCTTC.

The rearrangement joins TRBV6-5 to TRBJ1-1, with D possibly being TRBD1 (5 bases). CDR3 length equals 13 residues. The germline V gene encodes CDR1 MNHEY and CDR2 SVGAGI. V lost 5 bases to trimming and J lost 2 bases, with 9 bases between them. In nucleotides, the CDR3 is TGTGCCAGCAGTCTACAGGCAAACACTGAAGCTTTCTTT. Its translation is CASSLQANTEAFF.

This clone was seen only a few times. J is TRBJ1-1 and V is TRBV19; D is possibly TRBD1 (5 bases). The V gene lost 5 bases and the J gene lost 1 base, with 17 bases spanning the gap. This CDR3 is 16 amino acids long. Germline CDR1 LNHDA, CDR2 SQIVND (reference sequence). The CDR3 protein is CASSLPGGAGNTEAFF. For the CDR3, the DNA is TGTGCCAGTAGTCTCCCAGGAGGGGCGGGGAACACTGAAGCTTTCTTT.

The chain is built from TRBV7-6 and TRBJ2-7; 7 positions agree with TRBD2. The germline V gene encodes CDR1 SGHVS and CDR2 FNYEAQ. J gave up 0 bases and V 4 bases, and 3 bases lay outside the gene matches. CDR3 length equals 14 residues. In DNA form, the CDR3 reads TGTGCCAGCAGCTCTAGCGGTAGCTCCTACGAGCAGTACTTC. Its protein product is CASSSSGSSYEQYF.

The chain recombines TRBV30 with TRBJ2-5; D uncertain. Germline values: CDR1 GTSNPN, CDR2 SVGIG (reference sequence). The CDR3 is 13 residues long. V lost 2 bases and J 1 base, leaving 8 bases between the germline ends. The CDR3 DNA reads as TGTGCCTGGAGTTTCGGAACCCAAGAGACCCAGTACTTC. Amino acids: CAWSFGTQETQYF.

In nucleotides, the CDR3 is TGTGCCAGCAGGGCCAGGAGGGGAAACACTGAAGCTTTCTTT. Its translation is CASRARRGNTEAFF. The chain recombines TRBV7-2 with TRBJ1-1; D perhaps matches TRBD1 (5 bases). The CDR3 extends over 14 amino acids. The V end lost 6 bases, the J end lost 2 bases, and 13 bases lay between the germline ends. Germline-derived CDR1 and CDR2 are SGHTA and FQGNSA. Together with reference TRBV7-2 and TRBJ1-1, the CDR3 gives the full variable domain: GAGVSQSPSNKVTEKGKDVELRCDPISGHTALYWYRQSLGQGLEFLIYFQGNSAPDKSGLPSDRFSAERTGGSVSTLTIQRTQQEDSAVYLCASRARRGNTEAFFGQGTRLTVV.

This clone has a handful of counts. The J gene is TRBJ2-2, the V gene TRBV7-8; TRBD1 matches 10 bases. Germline V CDR1 and CDR2: SGHVS, FQNEAQ. With 7 bases clipped from V and 7 bases from J, the junction kept 9 bases outside the gene matches. CDR3 length: 15 amino acids. The CDR3 DNA is TGTGCCAGCACCGGGGACAGGGGAGTGGACGGGGAGCTGTTTTTT. Its translation: CASTGDRGVDGELFF. Using reference TRBV7-8 and TRBJ2-2 for the parts outside the CDR3, the full variable domain is GAGVSQSPRYKVAKRGQDVALRCDPISGHVSLFWYQQALGQGPEFLTYFQNEAQLDKSGLPSDRFFAERPEGSVSTLKIQRTQQEDSAVYLCASTGDRGVDGELFFGEGSRLTVL.

This clone has a single count. The V call is TRBV10-3, the J call TRBJ2-7; D remains unclear. Germline V gene lookup returns CDR1 ENHRY and CDR2 SYGVKD. The CDR3 has 16 amino acids. V was shortened by 6 bases and J by 2 bases, with 20 bases between the two germline ends. The CDR3 reads CAIREQELDGPYEQYF. In nucleotides, the CDR3 is TGTGCCATCAGGGAACAAGAACTGGACGGGCCCTACGAGCAGTACTTC.